These 16 T cell receptor beta chains came from one sample sequenced in a study of cytomegalovirus exposure and HLA in healthy donors. 13 Jbeta primers and 60 Vbeta primers were used for the PCR. The protocol was immunoSEQ multiplex PCR, while the TCRdb copy is restricted to in-frame clones and leaves out a portion. The table lists some 150,000 clones, approximately 79% of them singletons. The sample consisted of PBMCs. The source of these receptors is a male donor in good health and CMV-seronegative.

The CDR3 reads CASSPGPARTEAFF. CDR3 DNA sequence: TGTGCCAGCAGCCCTGGGCCCGCACGCACTGAAGCTTTCTTT. The chain has TRBV7-2 and TRBJ1-1; no clear D gene. The V end lost 5 bases, the J end lost 4 bases, and 14 bases lay between the germline ends. The CDR3 runs 14 residues. Per the germline V gene, CDR1 is SGHTA and CDR2 is FQGNSA.

V usage is TRBV12-5 and J usage is TRBJ2-4, with D unresolved. The CDR3 length is 14 residues. Germline lookup yields CDR1 LGHNT and CDR2 FRNRAP. Trimming left V 2 bases short and J 6 bases short, with 11 bases between. CDR3 sequence (DNA): TGTGCTAGTGGTTTGCCCCCTGCCGGAAACATTCAGTACTTC. Its protein is CASGLPPAGNIQYF.

This sequence joins TRBV4-3 and TRBJ2-2, with D possibly TRBD1 on 5 matching bases. The V gene lost 1 base and the J gene lost 3 bases, with 9 bases spanning the gap. This CDR3 contains 15 residues. The germline V gene encodes CDR1 LGHNA and CDR2 YSLEER. The CDR3 loop reads CASSQGWGHTGELFF. Written as DNA, the CDR3 is TGCGCCAGCAGCCAAGGGTGGGGCCACACCGGGGAGCTGTTTTTT.

The V gene is TRBV12-5, the J gene TRBJ1-1, with 10 nucleotides matching TRBD1. Germline V lookup: CDR1 LGHNT, CDR2 FRNRAP. The V and J ends lost 1 base and 3 bases, in that order; junction bases with no gene match: 2. The CDR3 has 15 amino acids. CDR3: CASGLGQGAYTEAFF. Here the CDR3 DNA reads TGTGCTAGTGGTTTGGGACAGGGGGCATACACTGAAGCTTTCTTT.

This clone was counted only a few times. The chain carries TRBV4-3 and TRBJ1-6, with TRBD1 as a possible D gene (6 bases). Germline CDR1 and CDR2: LGHNA and YSLEER. The CDR3 is 15 amino acids. V lost 4 bases and J 8 bases, leaving 15 bases between the germline ends. The CDR3 sequence is CASSLERGADSPLHF. CDR3 nucleotides: TGCGCCAGCAGCCTAGAGCGGGGGGCCGATTCACCCCTCCACTTT.

To note about this clone: The junction does not match germline at one end; this may be a read error. V and J are TRBV7-7 and TRBJ2-2; tentative D call: TRBD1 (6 bases). Germline CDR1 SSHAT, CDR2 FNYEAQ (reference sequence). The length of the CDR3 is 15 residues. The CDR3 nucleotides read TGTGCTAGCAGCCCAGGGGCTACGAACACCGGGGAGCTGTTTTTT. Protein sequence: CASSPGATNTGELFF.

The rearrangement links TRBV27 to TRBJ2-7; perhaps TRBD2 as D (7 bases). The CDR3 has 16 amino acids. Germline V CDR1 and CDR2: MNHEY, SMNVEV (reference sequence). The V gene lost 4 bases and the J gene lost 2 bases, with 18 bases spanning the gap. The CDR3 DNA reads TGTGCCAGCAGTTATACCCTGGGGGGGGGCCCCTACGAGCAGTACTTC. It translates to CASSYTLGGGPYEQYF.

The chain joins TRBV9 to TRBJ1-4; D is ambiguous. Germline assignment: CDR1 SGDLS and CDR2 YYNGEE. There are 14 residues in the CDR3. V was pared by 6 bases and J by 0 bases, with 9 bases between. DNA of the CDR3: TGTGCCAGCAATAGAGGGACAACTAATGAAAAACTGTTTTTT. It translates to CASNRGTTNEKLFF. The full variable domain, in which reference TRBV9 and TRBJ1-4 provide the parts outside the CDR3, is DSGVTQTPKHLITATGQRVTLRCSPRSGDLSVYWYQQSLDQGLQFLIQYYNGEERAKGNILERFSAQQFPDLHSELNLSSLELGDSALYFCASNRGTTNEKLFFGSGTQLSVL.

The CDR3 reads CASSLSPGGEQYF. Here the CDR3 DNA reads TGTGCCAGCAGTTTGTCACCCGGGGGGGAGCAGTACTTC. V and J are TRBV27 and TRBJ2-7; 7 bases are a match to TRBD2. With 3 bases clipped from V and 7 bases from J, the junction kept 6 bases outside the gene matches. CDR1 MNHEY and CDR2 SMNVEV come from the germline V gene (reference sequence). This CDR3 spans 13 amino acids.

This clone was seen only a few times. This sequence joins TRBV7-9 and TRBJ2-3, with TRBD1 as a possible D gene (6 bases). CDR1 and CDR2 from the germline V gene are SEHNR and FQNEAQ (reference sequence). The CDR3 spans 14 residues. The V and J ends lost 6 bases and 0 bases respectively, with 10 bases between them. The CDR3 DNA sequence: TGTGCCAGCAGACCCGGGACAAGCACAGATACGCAGTATTTT. Amino acid sequence: CASRPGTSTDTQYF.

V is TRBV5-1 and J is TRBJ2-5; no reliable D call. This CDR3 spans 14 amino acids. In germline, CDR1 is SGHRS, CDR2 YFSETQ. Trimming left V 2 bases short and J 3 bases short, with 11 bases between. The CDR3 spells CASSLLTQEETQYF. Written as DNA, the CDR3 is TGCGCCAGCAGCTTATTAACCCAGGAAGAGACCCAGTACTTC.

V is TRBV15 and J is TRBJ2-5, with a possible D match to TRBD1 (6 bases). Trimming took 5 bases from V and 5 from J, leaving 15 bases between them. Germline V gene sequence: CDR1 LNHNV, CDR2 YYDKDF (reference sequence). The CDR3 covers 14 residues. The CDR3 is CATSLDRWGETQYF. CDR3 DNA sequence: TGTGCCACCAGCCTAGACAGGTGGGGTGAGACCCAGTACTTC.

The V call is TRBV29-1, the J call TRBJ2-1, with TRBD2 matching 8 bases. The CDR3 length is 13 residues. The V gene end was trimmed by 7 bases and the J gene end by 5 bases; junction bases not matched to a gene: 7. Per germline, CDR1 SQVTM and CDR2 ANQGSEA. Here the CDR3 reads CSGDGGADNEQFF. The CDR3 DNA reads TGCAGCGGCGACGGGGGGGCTGACAATGAGCAGTTCTTC.

This chain uses TRBV7-9 with TRBJ1-1, with 7 bases matching TRBD1. Germline CDR1 SEHNR, CDR2 FQNEAQ (reference sequence). Trimming took 5 bases from V and 3 from J; bases not matched to a gene: 9. The CDR3 is 15 residues long. The chain's CDR3 is CASSQPEGADTEAFF. CDR3 in DNA: TGTGCCAGCAGCCAACCTGAGGGGGCGGACACTGAAGCTTTCTTT.

The chain uses TRBV5-1 and TRBJ2-2; possibly TRBD2 for D (6 bases). Germline values: CDR1 SGHRS, CDR2 YFSETQ. Trimming removed 0 bases at V and 5 bases at J, with 17 bases between. This CDR3 is built from 17 residues. The CDR3, as DNA: TGCGCCAGCAGCTTGGCCAGGGAGGCCCTGAGGACCGGGGAGCTGTTTTTT. Protein product: CASSLAREALRTGELFF.

This clone was observed a single time. V and J are TRBV4-3 and TRBJ2-7; 9 bases match TRBD1. The length of the CDR3 is 16 residues. Per the germline V gene, CDR1 is LGHNA and CDR2 is YSLEER. Trimming at V came to 3 bases and at J to 2 bases, leaving 8 bases not matched to a gene. The CDR3 is CASSQAPGQGTYEQYF. The CDR3 coding sequence is TGCGCCAGCAGCCAGGCCCCGGGACAGGGAACCTACGAGCAGTACTTC.